Below are 20 T cell receptor beta chains sequenced from a single sample in a study of control samples from healthy donors and cancer patients. Assay used: immunoSEQ multiplex PCR; TCRdb lists only in-frame clones, some missing. The repertoire holds about 98,000 clones, with roughly four fifths as singletons. The sequencing input was blood. The origin of the receptors is a man in his 60s in good health.

The CDR3 sequence is CASSQDHPLEQYF. CDR3 in DNA: TGTGCCAGCAGCCAAGATCATCCGTTGGAGCAGTACTTC. The chain couples TRBV3-1 (or the pseudogene TRBV3-2) to TRBJ2-7; D gene ambiguous. The V end was cut by 0 bases, the J end by 7 bases, with 10 bases between. Germline V gene sequence: CDR1 LGHDT, CDR2 YNNKEL (reference sequence). The CDR3 is 13 residues long.

The V gene is TRBV6-4, the J gene TRBJ2-1; maybe TRBD2 (6 bases). The germline gives CDR1 MRHNA, CDR2 SNTAGT. The CDR3 extends over 16 amino acids. V was trimmed by 3 bases and J by 2 bases, leaving 14 bases between them. CDR3 DNA sequence: TGTGCCAGCAGTGAGATGCTCGGGAGCCCCTACAATGAGCAGTTCTTC. It yields the protein CASSEMLGSPYNEQFF.

The chain uses TRBV7-9 and TRBJ2-1; 13 bases line up with TRBD2. Looked up from germline, CDR1 is SEHNR and CDR2 is FQNEAQ (reference sequence). This CDR3 has 14 amino acids. V trimming: 5 bases; J trimming: 10 bases; junction bases outside the gene matches: 5. The CDR3 DNA reads TGTGCCAGCAGCGCCGCGGGACTAGCGGGAGAGCAGTTCTTC. It encodes CASSAAGLAGEQFF.

The gene calls are TRBV6-2 or TRBV6-3 and TRBJ2-7; no clear D. CDR1 and CDR2 (germline): MNHEY, SVGEGT. The CDR3 totals 13 residues. Trimming took off 3 bases at V and 4 bases at J, with 10 bases between the two ends. CDR3 sequence reads: CASSYWQFYEQYF. The CDR3 nucleotides read TGTGCCAGCAGTTATTGGCAATTTTACGAGCAGTACTTC.

The chain recombines TRBV6-5 with TRBJ1-2; D perhaps matches TRBD1 (6 bases). Trimming stripped 2 bases from V and 0 bases from J, with 10 bases between. The CDR3 contains 15 residues. In germline, CDR1 is MNHEY, CDR2 SVGAGI. The chain's CDR3 is CASSYRRTANYGYTF. As DNA, the CDR3 is TGTGCCAGCAGTTACCGCCGGACAGCTAACTATGGCTACACCTTC.

This clone was counted only a few times. The chain employs TRBV20-1 and TRBJ1-5; tentatively, D is TRBD1 (5 bases). Germline-derived CDR1 and CDR2 are DFQATT and SNEGSKA (reference sequence). The ends were cut back, 3 bases at V and 3 bases at J, with 9 bases in the middle. This CDR3 spans 13 amino acids. The DNA for the CDR3 is TGCAGTGCTAGTCCCGGGGCCAATCAGCCCCAGCATTTT. Its translation: CSASPGANQPQHF.

This chain links TRBV2 with TRBJ1-2; D gene ambiguous. V was pared by 1 base and J by 7 bases, with 13 bases between. Germline V gene lookup returns CDR1 SNHLY and CDR2 FYNNEI. The CDR3 spans 14 residues. CDR3 amino acids: CASSEGRVGGGYTF. CDR3 in DNA: TGTGCCAGCAGTGAAGGGAGGGTGGGAGGTGGCTACACCTTC. Filled out from reference TRBV2 and TRBJ1-2, the complete variable domain reads EPEVTQTPSHQVTQMGQEVILRCVPISNHLYFYWYRQILGQKVEFLVSFYNNEISEKSEIFDDQFSVERPDGSNFTLKIRSTKLEDSAMYFCASSEGRVGGGYTFGSGTRLTVV.

The rearrangement links TRBV6-5 to TRBJ1-6; 10 nucleotides agree with TRBD1. The CDR3 totals 14 residues. Germline CDR1 MNHEY, CDR2 SVGAGI. V trimming: 6 bases; J trimming: 7 bases; junction bases outside the gene matches: 3. The CDR3 nucleotides read TGTGCCAGCAGACCGGGACAGGGGAATTCACCCCTCCACTTT. Encoded protein: CASRPGQGNSPLHF.

This sequence joins TRBV6-4 and TRBJ1-1, with D unresolved. This CDR3 is built from 13 residues. The V gene's germline CDR1 is MRHNA and CDR2 SNTAGT. The V gene lost 2 bases and the J gene lost 0 bases, with 4 bases spanning the gap. CDR3 coding DNA: TGTGCCAGCAGTGACGGACTGAACACTGAAGCTTTCTTT. It translates to CASSDGLNTEAFF.

J is TRBJ2-5 and V is TRBV11-3; D is possibly TRBD2 (5 bases). CDR1 and CDR2 (germline): SGHNT, YENEEA. The CDR3 loop spans 12 amino acids. The germline V and J ends were trimmed by 5 bases and 4 bases, with 8 bases remaining between them. The CDR3 nucleotides read TGTGCCAGCAGCCGGGGTGGAGAGACCCAGTACTTC. This codes for CASSRGGETQYF.

J is TRBJ1-1 and V is TRBV6-5; D is unclear. The germline CDR1 and CDR2 sequences are MNHEY and SVGAGI. V was cut by 7 bases and J by 4 bases, with 16 bases left in between. This CDR3 is 14 amino acids long. CDR3 in amino acids: CASIGAARVTEAFF. CDR3 in DNA: TGTGCCAGCATCGGCGCGGCCCGAGTCACTGAAGCTTTCTTT.

This clone was picked up one time. The chain employs TRBV23-1 and TRBJ1-1; D unresolved. TRBV23-1 is an ORF, and what it does is uncertain. V shed 8 bases and J shed 1 base, with 11 bases lying between them. This CDR3 region has 13 residues. This chain's CDR3 is CASLKTSNTEAFF. The CDR3 DNA follows: TGCGCCAGCCTAAAGACATCGAACACTGAAGCTTTCTTT.

The chain links TRBV30 to TRBJ2-3; tentatively, D is TRBD2 (6 bases). Germline-derived CDR1 and CDR2 are GTSNPN and SVGIG (reference sequence). The V gene lost 5 bases and the J gene lost 6 bases, with 9 bases spanning the gap. CDR3 size: 11 residues. CDR3 amino acids: CAWGGSDTQYF. The CDR3 coding sequence is TGTGCCTGGGGAGGGTCCGATACGCAGTATTTT. The full variable domain, its missing parts supplied by reference TRBV30 and TRBJ2-3, is SQTIHQWPATLVQPVGSPLSLECTVEGTSNPNLYWYRQAAGRGLQLLFYSVGIGQISSEVPQNLSASRPQDRQFILSSKKLLLSDSGFYLCAWGGSDTQYFGPGTRLTVL.

The genes are TRBV24-1 and TRBJ2-3; 10 bases align to TRBD1. Looked up from germline, CDR1 is KGHDR and CDR2 is SFDVKD. V lost 5 bases, J lost 4 bases, and 5 bases stayed unmatched. This CDR3 contains 15 residues. DNA for the CDR3: TGTGCCACCAGTGCGACAGGGGGCGGACCAGATACGCAGTATTTT. It translates to CATSATGGGPDTQYF.

This sequence joins TRBV19 and TRBJ2-1, with D uncertain. Trimming stripped 1 base from V and 5 bases from J, with 9 bases between. The length of the CDR3 is 14 residues. Germline assignment: CDR1 LNHDA and CDR2 SQIVND (reference sequence). In nucleotides, the CDR3 is TGTGCCAGTAGTATAGGACTGTCCCACAATGAGCAGTTCTTC. Protein sequence: CASSIGLSHNEQFF.

The genes are TRBV28 and TRBJ1-5; weak D call: TRBD1 (5 bases). Germline values: CDR1 MDHEN, CDR2 SYDVKM. Trimming removed 4 bases from V and 0 bases from J, with 13 bases in between. The CDR3 has 16 residues. The CDR3 protein is CASSWGRVLSNQPQHF. CDR3 coding DNA: TGTGCCAGCAGTTGGGGACGGGTCCTTAGCAATCAGCCCCAGCATTTT.

The genes are TRBV4-1 and TRBJ2-2; no reliable D call. The CDR3 length is 18 residues. Trimming cost V 2 bases and J 5 bases, with 21 bases left between them. The germline V gene has CDR1 MGHRA and CDR2 YSYEKL. The CDR3 DNA follows: TGCGCCAGCAGCCAAAACAGAGCCTTCCTAGAGGTAACCGGGGAGCTGTTTTTT. This codes for CASSQNRAFLEVTGELFF.

The chain couples TRBV18 to TRBJ2-1; perhaps D is TRBD1 or TRBD2 (5 bases each). Germline V gene data show CDR1 as KGHSH and CDR2 as LQKENI. The CDR3 length is 19 residues. The V end was cut by 2 bases, the J end by 1 base, with 21 bases between. Here the CDR3 reads CASSPSAKRGQGSYNEQFF. The CDR3 DNA follows: TGTGCCAGCTCACCATCGGCGAAACGCGGGCAGGGTTCCTACAATGAGCAGTTCTTC.

This clone was seen once. The rearrangement uses TRBV27 and TRBJ2-1, with 12 bases that match TRBD2. Germline V gene data show CDR1 as MNHEY and CDR2 as SMNVEV (reference sequence). CDR3 length: 15 residues. The V gene end was trimmed by 2 bases and the J gene end by 9 bases; junction bases not matched to a gene: 5. CDR3 sequence: CASSLPSGGAVEQFF. The CDR3 nucleotides read TGTGCCAGCAGTTTACCTAGCGGGGGGGCGGTTGAGCAGTTCTTC.

V usage is TRBV11-2 and J usage is TRBJ2-5; D may correspond to TRBD1 or TRBD2 (5 bases each). The CDR3 runs 14 residues. V dropped 2 bases and J dropped 9 bases, with 16 bases sitting between them. CDR1 and CDR2 (germline): SGHAT, FQNNGV. DNA of the CDR3: TGTGCCAGCAGCTTAAATAGAGGGGTAGTCCCCCAGTACTTC. Encoded protein: CASSLNRGVVPQYF.